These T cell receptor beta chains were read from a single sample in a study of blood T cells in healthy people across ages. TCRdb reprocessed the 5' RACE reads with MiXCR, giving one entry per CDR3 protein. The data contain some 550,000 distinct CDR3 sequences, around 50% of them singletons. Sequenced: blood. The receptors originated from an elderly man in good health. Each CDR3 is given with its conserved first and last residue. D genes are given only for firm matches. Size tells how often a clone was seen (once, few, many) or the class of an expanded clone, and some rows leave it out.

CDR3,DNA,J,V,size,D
CASSAPSGTDTQYF,TGTGCCAGCAGCGCACCGTCCGGCACAGATACGCAGTATTTT,TRBJ2-3,TRBV7-2,few,.
CASRTSGEYNEQYF,TGTGCCAGCAGAACTAGCGGGGAATACAATGAGCAGTACTTC,TRBJ2-5,TRBV6-5,.,TRBD2
CASSGQGENEKLFF,TGTGCCAGCAGCGGACAGGGCGAAAATGAAAAACTGTTTTTT,TRBJ1-4,TRBV5-4,.,TRBD1
CSAFRRGVSNQPQHF,TGCAGTGCTTTCCGTCGGGGGGTTAGCAATCAGCCCCAGCATTTT,TRBJ1-5,TRBV20-1,once,.
CAGSVVPRAGAGDTQYF,TGTGCCGGCAGCGTCGTGCCACGAGCGGGGGCCGGGGATACGCAGTATTTT,TRBJ2-3,TRBV9,.,TRBD2
CSATNRGYEQYF,TGCAGTGCTACAAACAGGGGCTACGAGCAGTACTTC,TRBJ2-7,TRBV20-1,few,TRBD1
CSATGRRVWTDTQYF,TGCAGTGCGACGGGCCGTAGAGTGTGGACAGATACGCAGTATTTT,TRBJ2-3,TRBV20-1,.,.
CASSELMNYNEQYF,TGTGCCAGCAGTGAATTGATGAACTACAATGAGCAGTACTTC,TRBJ2-7,TRBV25-1,.,.
CASSYSKLGEAGYTF,TGTGCCAGCAGTTACTCGAAACTCGGGGAGGCTGGCTACACCTTC,TRBJ1-2,TRBV6-5,many,.
CASAPGGSYNEQFF,TGTGCCAGCGCCCCTGGGGGGTCGTACAATGAGCAGTTCTTC,TRBJ2-1,TRBV7-9,once,.
CASSRSLIYEQYF,TGTGCCAGCAGCCGCAGTCTTATCTACGAGCAGTACTTC,TRBJ2-7,TRBV12-3/TRBV12-4,few,.
CASSTIPGQRNNEQFF,TGTGCCAGCAGTACAATACCGGGACAGAGGAACAATGAGCAGTTCTTC,TRBJ2-1,TRBV6-2/TRBV6-3,.,TRBD1
CASSSPTGSENIQYF,TGTGCCAGCAGTTCCCCCACGGGGTCGGAAAACATTCAGTACTTC,TRBJ2-4,TRBV6-6,.,.
CASTPGGSVGYTF,TGTGCCAGCACCCCAGGGGGCTCGGTTGGCTACACCTTC,TRBJ1-2,TRBV12-3/TRBV12-4,.,TRBD1
CASSLRLASEQYF,TGTGCCAGCAGCTTACGACTAGCAAGCGAGCAGTACTTC,TRBJ2-7,TRBV7-2,few,TRBD2
CASSTAQGPNTEAFF,TGCGCCAGCAGCACTGCGCAGGGACCGAACACTGAAGCTTTCTTT,TRBJ1-1,TRBV5-1,.,.
CASTQSLGILFF,TGTGCCAGCACCCAATCCCTGGGGATCCTGTTCTTC,TRBJ2-1,TRBV28,.,.
CASSIEASGRDTQYF,TGTGCCAGTAGTATAGAGGCTAGCGGGCGAGACACCCAGTACTTC,TRBJ2-5,TRBV19,.,TRBD2
CASSSQAGANVLTF,TGTGCCAGCAGCTCCCAAGCTGGGGCCAACGTCCTGACTTTC,TRBJ2-6,TRBV7-2,few,.
CSAFYRVGAADTQYF,TGCAGTGCTTTTTATAGAGTAGGGGCGGCAGATACGCAGTATTTT,TRBJ2-3,TRBV20-1,.,.
CASTIAGGRAEQFF,TGTGCCAGCACAATAGCGGGGGGCCGGGCGGAGCAGTTCTTC,TRBJ2-1,TRBV2,few,TRBD2
CASSYSRGGRGYEQYF,TGTGCCAGCAGTTACTCGAGGGGGGGGCGCGGGTACGAGCAGTACTTC,TRBJ2-7,TRBV6-6,many,.
CSARLAGGSDTQYF,TGCAGTGCGCGGCTAGCGGGAGGGTCAGATACGCAGTATTTT,TRBJ2-3,TRBV20-1,.,TRBD2
CASSIQAYGYTF,TGTGCCAGCAGTATCCAGGCCTATGGCTACACCTTC,TRBJ1-2,TRBV2,few,.
CATSRAITLTHREGGEKLFF,TGTGCCACCAGCAGAGCAATTACTTTAACACACAGGGAAGGTGGCGAAAAACTGTTTTTT,TRBJ1-4,TRBV15,.,.
CSAADTGLGNEQFF,TGCAGCGCTGCCGATACGGGCCTAGGCAATGAGCAGTTCTTC,TRBJ2-1,TRBV29-1,.,.
CAGSRQTEQYF,TGTGCCGGCAGTCGCCAGACGGAGCAGTACTTC,TRBJ2-5,TRBV12-3/TRBV12-4,.,.
CASSLSGGLSYEQYF,TGTGCCAGCAGCCTCTCAGGGGGCCTCTCCTACGAGCAGTACTTC,TRBJ2-7,TRBV11-3,.,TRBD1
CASSSPTTGQKNYGYTF,TGTGCCAGCAGCTCACCAACTACGGGACAGAAAAACTATGGCTACACCTTC,TRBJ1-2,TRBV12-3/TRBV12-4,.,TRBD1
CASSYPFRGQDEAFF,TGTGCCAGCAGTTACCCGTTTAGGGGCCAAGATGAAGCTTTCTTT,TRBJ1-1,TRBV6-6,.,.
CASSGPWRNNEQFF,TGTGCCAGCAGTGGCCCCTGGCGGAACAATGAGCAGTTCTTC,TRBJ2-1,TRBV28,.,.
CASSEGGTTDTQYF,TGCGCCAGCAGTGAAGGGGGGACGACAGATACGCAGTATTTT,TRBJ2-3,TRBV4-3,.,.
CASSPRTGTSGDTQYF,TGTGCCAGCAGCCCACGCACCGGGACTAGCGGGGATACGCAGTATTTT,TRBJ2-3,TRBV3-1,.,TRBD2
CASSSPVGYNEQFF,TGTGCCAGCAGCTCCCCTGTGGGTTACAATGAGCAGTTCTTC,TRBJ2-1,TRBV7-2,many,.
CSARPGAYNEQFF,TGCAGTGCTAGACCGGGAGCCTACAATGAGCAGTTCTTC,TRBJ2-1,TRBV20-1,few,.
CASSYPREDQYF,TGTGCCAGCAGCTATCCCCGGGAAGACCAGTACTTC,TRBJ2-5,TRBV6-2/TRBV6-3,few,.
CASSFLEGTEAFF,TGCGCCAGCAGCTTCCTGGAGGGCACTGAAGCTTTCTTT,TRBJ1-1,TRBV5-1,.,.
CASSVAAQSKNIQYF,TGTGCCAGCAGCGTAGCCGCCCAGTCCAAAAACATTCAGTACTTC,TRBJ2-4,TRBV9,.,.
CASSTYLRTRNTEAFF,TGTGCCAGCAGTACATATCTACGAACCAGGAACACTGAAGCTTTCTTT,TRBJ1-1,TRBV27,.,.
CASSQWGEGSTGELFF,TGCGCCAGCAGCCAGTGGGGTGAGGGCAGCACCGGGGAGCTGTTTTTT,TRBJ2-2,TRBV5-1,.,.
CSKRRASGRAQETQFF,TGCAGTAAAAGACGGGCTAGCGGGAGGGCCCAAGAGACCCAGTTCTTC,TRBJ2-1,TRBV20-1,once,TRBD2
CASRPGVGTGIYGANVLTF,TGTGCCAGCAGGCCGGGAGTGGGGACAGGGATCTATGGGGCCAACGTCCTGACTTTC,TRBJ2-6,TRBV7-2,.,TRBD1
CSVGQEYGYTF,TGCAGCGTTGGACAGGAATATGGCTACACCTTC,TRBJ1-2,TRBV29-1,few,.
CASCEGYNEQFF,TGTGCCAGCTGCGAGGGGTACAATGAGCAGTTCTTC,TRBJ2-1,TRBV7-9,.,.
CSANTARQNEQFF,TGCAGTGCAAACACCGCCCGACAGAATGAGCAGTTCTTC,TRBJ2-1,TRBV20-1,.,.
CASISGTEHVNEQFF,TGTGCCAGCATCTCCGGGACAGAACACGTCAATGAGCAGTTCTTC,TRBJ2-1,TRBV27,.,TRBD1
CASSPLSGAGSDEQFF,TGTGCCAGCAGCCCCCTTAGCGGAGCTGGTAGCGATGAGCAGTTCTTC,TRBJ2-1,TRBV27,few,.